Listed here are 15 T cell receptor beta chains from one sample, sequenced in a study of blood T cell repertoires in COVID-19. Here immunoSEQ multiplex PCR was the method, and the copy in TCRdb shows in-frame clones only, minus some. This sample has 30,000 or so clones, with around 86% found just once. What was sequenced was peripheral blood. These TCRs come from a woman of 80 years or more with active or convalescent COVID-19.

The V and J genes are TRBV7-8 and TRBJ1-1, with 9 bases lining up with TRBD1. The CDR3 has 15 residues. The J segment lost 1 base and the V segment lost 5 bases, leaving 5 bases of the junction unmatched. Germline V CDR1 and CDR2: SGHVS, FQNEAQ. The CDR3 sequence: CASSADRGQNTEAFF. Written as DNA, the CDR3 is TGTGCCAGCAGCGCGGACAGGGGTCAGAACACTGAAGCTTTCTTT.

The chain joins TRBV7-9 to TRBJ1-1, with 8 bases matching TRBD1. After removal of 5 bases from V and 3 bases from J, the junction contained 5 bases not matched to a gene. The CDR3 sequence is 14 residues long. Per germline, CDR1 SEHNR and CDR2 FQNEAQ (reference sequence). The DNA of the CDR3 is TGTGCCAGCAGCATGTTACAGGGGGACACTGAAGCTTTCTTT. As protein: CASSMLQGDTEAFF.

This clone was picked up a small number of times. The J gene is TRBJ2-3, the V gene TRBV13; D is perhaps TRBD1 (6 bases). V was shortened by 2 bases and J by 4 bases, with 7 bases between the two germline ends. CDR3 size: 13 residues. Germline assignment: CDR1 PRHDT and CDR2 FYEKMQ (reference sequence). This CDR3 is CASSLKGADTQYF. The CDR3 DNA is TGTGCCAGCAGCTTAAAGGGGGCAGATACGCAGTATTTT.

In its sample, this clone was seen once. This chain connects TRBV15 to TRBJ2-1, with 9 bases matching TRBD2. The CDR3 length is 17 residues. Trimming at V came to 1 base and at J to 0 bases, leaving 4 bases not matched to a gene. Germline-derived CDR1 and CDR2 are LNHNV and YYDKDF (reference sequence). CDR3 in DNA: TGTGCCACCAGCAGAGTAGGTAGCGGGAGCTCCTACAATGAGCAGTTCTTC. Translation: CATSRVGSGSSYNEQFF.

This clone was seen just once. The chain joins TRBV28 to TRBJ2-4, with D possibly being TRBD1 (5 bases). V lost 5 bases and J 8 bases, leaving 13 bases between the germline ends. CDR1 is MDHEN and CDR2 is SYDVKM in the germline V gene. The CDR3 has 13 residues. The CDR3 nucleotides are TGTGCCAGCAGTGGGGCGTCAATGGACATTCAGTACTTC. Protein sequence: CASSGASMDIQYF.

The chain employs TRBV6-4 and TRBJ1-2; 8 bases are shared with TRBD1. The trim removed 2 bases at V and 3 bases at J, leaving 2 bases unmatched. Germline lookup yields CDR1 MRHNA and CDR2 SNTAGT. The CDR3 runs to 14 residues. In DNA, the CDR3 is TGTGCCAGCAGTGACGGACAGGGCCACTATGGCTACACCTTC. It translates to CASSDGQGHYGYTF.

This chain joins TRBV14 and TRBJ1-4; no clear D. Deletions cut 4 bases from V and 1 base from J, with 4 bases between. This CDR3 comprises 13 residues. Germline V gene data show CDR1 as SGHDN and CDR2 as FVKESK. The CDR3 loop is CASSRVTNEKLFF. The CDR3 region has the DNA TGTGCCAGCAGCCGAGTAACTAATGAAAAACTGTTTTTT.

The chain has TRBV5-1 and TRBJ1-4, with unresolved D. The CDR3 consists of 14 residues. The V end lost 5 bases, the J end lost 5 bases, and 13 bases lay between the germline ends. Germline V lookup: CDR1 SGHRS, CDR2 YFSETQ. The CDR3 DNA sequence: TGCGCCAGCAGTCTAATGGGCAGAAATGAAAAACTGTTTTTT. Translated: CASSLMGRNEKLFF.

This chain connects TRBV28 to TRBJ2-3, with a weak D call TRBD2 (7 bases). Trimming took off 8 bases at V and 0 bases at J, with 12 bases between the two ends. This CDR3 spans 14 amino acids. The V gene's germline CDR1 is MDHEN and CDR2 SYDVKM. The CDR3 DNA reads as TGTGCCAGCGGCGGGGGCCCGAGCACAGATACGCAGTATTTT. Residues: CASGGGPSTDTQYF.

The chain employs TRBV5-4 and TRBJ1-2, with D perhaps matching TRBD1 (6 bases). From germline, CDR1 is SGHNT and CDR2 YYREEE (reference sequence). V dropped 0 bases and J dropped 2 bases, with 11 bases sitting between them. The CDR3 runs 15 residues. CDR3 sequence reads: CASSLGSQGNYGYTF. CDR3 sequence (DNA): TGTGCCAGCAGCTTGGGTAGCCAGGGGAACTATGGCTACACCTTC.

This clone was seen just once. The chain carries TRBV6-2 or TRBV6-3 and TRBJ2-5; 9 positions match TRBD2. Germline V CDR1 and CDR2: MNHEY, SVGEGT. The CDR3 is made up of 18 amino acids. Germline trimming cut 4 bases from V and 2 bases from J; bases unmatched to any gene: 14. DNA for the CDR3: TGTGCCAGCAGTTTCGGAGCGGGGGGCCTACGGTCACAAGAGACCCAGTACTTC. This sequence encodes CASSFGAGGLRSQETQYF.

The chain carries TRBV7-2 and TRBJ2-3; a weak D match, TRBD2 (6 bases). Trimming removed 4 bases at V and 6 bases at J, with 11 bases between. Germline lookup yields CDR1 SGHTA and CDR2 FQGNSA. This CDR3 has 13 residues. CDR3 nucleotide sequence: TGTGCCAGCAGCTCCCAGCGGGTGGATACGCAGTATTTT. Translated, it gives CASSSQRVDTQYF.

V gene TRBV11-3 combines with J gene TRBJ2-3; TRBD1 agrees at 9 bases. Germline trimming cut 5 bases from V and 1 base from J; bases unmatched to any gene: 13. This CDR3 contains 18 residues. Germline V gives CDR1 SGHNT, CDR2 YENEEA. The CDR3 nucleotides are TGTGCCAGCAGCAATGGCCTCCCGGGACAGGGTGGCACAGATACGCAGTATTTT. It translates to CASSNGLPGQGGTDTQYF. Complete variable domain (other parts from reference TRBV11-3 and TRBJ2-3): EAGVVQSPRYKIIEKKQPVAFWCNPISGHNTLYWYLQNLGQGPELLIRYENEEAVDDSQLPKDRFSAERLKGVDSTLKIQPAELGDSAVYLCASSNGLPGQGGTDTQYFGPGTRLTVL.

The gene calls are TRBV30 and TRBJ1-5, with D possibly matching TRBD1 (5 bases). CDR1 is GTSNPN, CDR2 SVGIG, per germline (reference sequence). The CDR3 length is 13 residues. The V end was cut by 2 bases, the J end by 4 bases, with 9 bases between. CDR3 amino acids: CAWSLGPNQPQHF. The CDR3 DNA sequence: TGTGCCTGGAGTTTGGGGCCGAATCAGCCCCAGCATTTT.

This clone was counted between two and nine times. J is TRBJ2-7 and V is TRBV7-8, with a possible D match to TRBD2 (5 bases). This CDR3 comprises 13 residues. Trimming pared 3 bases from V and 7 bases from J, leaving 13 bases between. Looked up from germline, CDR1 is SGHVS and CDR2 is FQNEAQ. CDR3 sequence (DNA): TGTGCCAGCAGCTTTTTAGGGAGATGGGAGCAGTACTTC. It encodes CASSFLGRWEQYF. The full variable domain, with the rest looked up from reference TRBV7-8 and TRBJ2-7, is GAGVSQSPRYKVAKRGQDVALRCDPISGHVSLFWYQQALGQGPEFLTYFQNEAQLDKSGLPSDRFFAERPEGSVSTLKIQRTQQEDSAVYLCASSFLGRWEQYFGPGTRLTVT.